This TCR beta chain was retrieved from a study of shared clonotypes between healthy human individuals. Assay: immunoSEQ multiplex PCR; the TCRdb copy retains only in-frame clones and omits some. Here the sample spans 300,000 to 400,000 clones, around 86% being singletons. V was pared by 2 bases and J by 6 bases, with 9 bases of the junction left unmatched. The CDR3 covers 15 residues. CDR1 MNHNY and CDR2 SVGAGI come from the germline V gene (reference sequence). The sample taken for sequencing was memory CD8+ T cells sorted from blood. Subset reported: CD45RO+ cells pooled with CCR7-negative TemRA cells. The chain has TRBV6-6 and TRBJ1-2; TRBD1 aligns across 7 bases. This sequence was found in a young man in good health. CDR3 in amino acids: CASSYLLRDSHGYTF. DNA for the CDR3: TGTGCCAGCAGTTACCTCCTCCGGGACAGCCATGGCTACACCTTC.